Listed here is a single T cell receptor (beta chain). Per the original methods: Cell counts per sample came from amplifying reference gene primers. Only in-frame clones appear in the TCRdb table, and some are missing; sequencing was by immunoSEQ multiplex PCR. V and J calls and clone size are copied from that table; D and trimming were computed from the DNA. The sample holds tens of thousands of clones; approximately 86% are singletons and the top ten take 6.9%. CDR1 KGHDR and CDR2 SFDVKD come from the germline V gene. V dropped 2 bases and J dropped 2 bases, with 7 bases sitting between them. This CDR3 contains 14 residues. These data are taken from a study of blood T cell repertoires in COVID-19. Across the whole study: The origin of the acute and convalescent COVID-19 samples was the United States, Italy and Spain. PBMCs, B-cell-depleted T cells, or T cells provided the cDNA or gDNA that made up the material.

The rearrangement links TRBV24-1 to TRBJ2-3; D gene ambiguous. The TCR comes from a man aged 45-60 years with active COVID-19. The specimen was peripheral blood. The CDR3 DNA reads as TGTGCCACCAGTGATTACAGAGACACAGATACGCAGTATTTT. Its protein is CATSDYRDTDTQYF.